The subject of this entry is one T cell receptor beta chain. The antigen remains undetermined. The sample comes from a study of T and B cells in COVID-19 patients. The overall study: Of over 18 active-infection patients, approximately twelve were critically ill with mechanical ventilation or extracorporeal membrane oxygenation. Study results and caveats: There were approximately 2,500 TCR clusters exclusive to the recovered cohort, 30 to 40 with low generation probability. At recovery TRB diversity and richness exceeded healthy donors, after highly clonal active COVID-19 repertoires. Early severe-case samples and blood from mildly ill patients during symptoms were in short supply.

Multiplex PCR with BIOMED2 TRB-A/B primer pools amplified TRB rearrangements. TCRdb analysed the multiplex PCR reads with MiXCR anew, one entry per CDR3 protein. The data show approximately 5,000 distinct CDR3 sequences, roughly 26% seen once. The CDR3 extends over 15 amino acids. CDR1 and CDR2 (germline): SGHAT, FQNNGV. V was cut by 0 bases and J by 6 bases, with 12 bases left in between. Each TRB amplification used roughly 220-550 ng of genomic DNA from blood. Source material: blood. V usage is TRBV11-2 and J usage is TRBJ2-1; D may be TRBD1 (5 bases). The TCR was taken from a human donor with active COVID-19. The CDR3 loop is CASSLEAGFGNEQFF. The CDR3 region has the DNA TGTGCCAGCAGCTTAGAGGCAGGGTTTGGCAATGAGCAGTTCTTC. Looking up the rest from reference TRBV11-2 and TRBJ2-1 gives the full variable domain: EAGVAQSPRYKIIEKRQSVAFWCNPISGHATLYWYQQILGQGPKLLIQFQNNGVVDDSQLPKDRFSAERLKGVDSTLKIQPAKLEDSAVYLCASSLEAGFGNEQFFGPGTRLTVL.